The entry below describes one TCR beta chain. This sample stems from a study of control samples from healthy donors and cancer patients. TCRdb's copy holds only in-frame clones and misses some; the assay was immunoSEQ multiplex PCR. The table lists some 170,000 clones, approximately 96% of them singletons. The CDR3 is 14 amino acids. Trimming pared 1 base from V and 0 bases from J, leaving 6 bases between. Germline V gene data show CDR1 as MNHNS and CDR2 as SASEGT. The TCR originated in a woman aged 25-40 years in good health. The V and J genes are TRBV6-1 and TRBJ1-2; the D is unclear. The specimen was blood. CDR3 protein: CASSEGIANYGYTF. CDR3 nucleotide sequence: TGTGCCAGCAGTGAAGGGATAGCTAACTATGGCTACACCTTC.